This T cell receptor beta chain comes out of a study of post-analysis software for immune sequencing data. Study background: Both relapsing-remitting and secondary progressive multiple sclerosis featured among the disease courses, as did progressive-relapsing multiple sclerosis. Study-level points and caveats: Co-batched samples clustered tightly together by F measure. Those with multiple sclerosis, the patient group, showed significantly lower normalized Chao1 diversity than controls. Included in a set of four or five TRBV segments more frequent in patients than controls were TRBV5-6, TRBV5-1 and TRBV20-1.

CDR1 and CDR2 from the germline V gene are PRHDT and FYEKMQ (reference sequence). This CDR3 contains 13 residues. Unmatched junction bases numbered 5, after V lost 5 bases and J lost 7 bases. The sample holds one count of this clonotype. The target antigen is unknown. Unique molecular identifiers were carried by the TCR beta cDNA libraries. With about 0.95 to 11 million T cells as the source, roughly 0.5 million cDNA molecules resulted. TCRdb analysed the PCR reads with MiXCR anew, one entry per CDR3 protein. The data hold hundreds of thousands of distinct CDR3 sequences, with around 60% observed a single time.

The sequenced sample consisted of blood. The origin of this receptor is a girl aged 2-9 years with multiple sclerosis. The chain recombines TRBV13 with TRBJ2-1; TRBD1 agrees at 7 bases. CDR3: CASSVTGENEQFF. For the CDR3, the DNA is TGTGCCAGCAGCGTCACAGGGGAAAATGAGCAGTTCTTC. Supplemented by reference TRBV13 and TRBJ2-1, the full variable domain reads AAGVIQSPRHLIKEKRETATLKCYPIPRHDTVYWYQQGPGQDPQFLISFYEKMQSDKGSIPDRFSAQQFSDYHSELNMSSLELGDSALYFCASSVTGENEQFFGPGTRLTVL.